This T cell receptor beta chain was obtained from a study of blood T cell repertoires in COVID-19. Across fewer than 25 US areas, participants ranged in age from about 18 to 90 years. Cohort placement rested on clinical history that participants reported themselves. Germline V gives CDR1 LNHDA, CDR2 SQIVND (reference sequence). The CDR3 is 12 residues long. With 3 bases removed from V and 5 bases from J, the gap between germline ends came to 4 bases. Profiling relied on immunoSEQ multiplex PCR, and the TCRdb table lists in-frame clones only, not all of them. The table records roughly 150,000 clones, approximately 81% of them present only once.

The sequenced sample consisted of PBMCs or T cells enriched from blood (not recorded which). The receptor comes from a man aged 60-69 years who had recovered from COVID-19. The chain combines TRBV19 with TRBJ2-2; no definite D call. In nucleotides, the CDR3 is TGTGCCAGTAGTATTGAGACCGGGGAGCTGTTTTTT. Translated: CASSIETGELFF.